The clone carrying this T cell receptor (beta chain) was seen only once. The antigen remains undetermined. One entry per CDR3 protein results from TCRdb running MiXCR on the 5' RACE reads. The repertoire holds 350,000 to 400,000 distinct CDR3 sequences, with more than 20% as singletons. This record belongs to a study of CD8 T cells in ankylosing spondylitis. Study-wide points: A TCR beta motif of about 8 highly homologous variants seemed to mark ankylosing spondylitis blood. Disease-linked clones were CD8+ and relatively rare in peripheral blood.

Material: blood, either unsorted or a sorted T cell fraction (not recorded which). This sequence was found in a male donor with ankylosing spondylitis or in good health (not recorded which).

CDR3 coding DNA: TGTGCCAGCAGCGCCCCCGGAGGGGCTGGCGAGACCCAGTACTTC. This codes for CASSAPGGAGETQYF. The V and J genes are TRBV9 and TRBJ2-5; TRBD2 is a possible D gene (6 bases). Germline V gene data show CDR1 as SGDLS and CDR2 as YYNGEE. Trimming stripped 3 bases from V and 5 bases from J, with 17 bases between. CDR3 size: 15 residues.